The 31 T cell receptor beta chains below come from one sample, sequenced in a study of liver allograft versus peripheral blood T cells. The overall study: Intrahepatic T cell receptor repertoires from transplanted livers were compared against repertoires in recipients' peripheral blood.

TCRdb ran MiXCR on the reads and lists one entry per CDR3 protein. The sample lists fewer than 15,000 distinct CDR3 sequences, about 20% occurring once. The origin of the receptors is a human patient who had a liver transplant. Some T cells may trace back to the graft donor.

This clonotype was counted ten times or more. The V gene is TRBV6-6, the J gene TRBJ2-1, with a tentative D call TRBD2 (5 bases). Looked up from germline, CDR1 is MNHNY and CDR2 is SVGAGI (reference sequence). V shed 6 bases and J shed 6 bases, with 12 bases lying between them. The CDR3 length is 13 residues. Here the CDR3 reads CASSPRTVNEQFF. The CDR3 bases are TGTGCCAGCAGCCCCAGGACTGTCAATGAGCAGTTCTTC.

This clonotype has a handful of counts. The chain uses TRBV27 and TRBJ2-7; 7 bases match TRBD1. The CDR3 spans 14 residues. Germline V gene lookup returns CDR1 MNHEY and CDR2 SMNVEV (reference sequence). The J segment lost 0 bases and the V segment lost 5 bases, leaving 4 bases of the junction unmatched. Here the CDR3 reads CASSEGASSYEQYF. In DNA form, the CDR3 reads TGTGCCAGCAGTGAGGGGGCGAGCTCCTACGAGCAGTACTTC.

In this sample, this clonotype is medium-sized. V usage is TRBV6-5 and J usage is TRBJ1-2, with 8 bases identical to TRBD1. The J segment lost 8 bases and the V segment lost 5 bases, leaving 10 bases of the junction unmatched. The CDR3 runs 14 residues. Looked up from germline, CDR1 is MNHEY and CDR2 is SVGAGI. CDR3 nucleotide sequence: TGTGCCAGCAGTCTTACCCCAGGGGGCTGGGGCTACACCTTC. Protein sequence: CASSLTPGGWGYTF.

This clonotype is deemed medium-sized. This rearrangement joins TRBV19 to TRBJ2-7; D remains ambiguous. The germline V and J ends were trimmed by 9 bases and 0 bases, with 9 bases remaining between them. Germline CDR1 reads LNHDA; CDR2 reads SQIVND (reference sequence). This CDR3 spans 12 amino acids. CDR3 DNA: TGTGCCAGCGCCATTAACTCCTACGAGCAGTACTTC. This encodes CASAINSYEQYF.

This clonotype is medium-sized. The V call is TRBV5-4, the J call TRBJ2-1, with 9 bases matching TRBD2. The CDR3 consists of 17 residues. The germline V gene has CDR1 SGHNT and CDR2 YYREEE (reference sequence). Unmatched junction bases numbered 14, after V lost 4 bases and J lost 6 bases. CDR3 coding DNA: TGTGCCAGCAGCCCCTTAGCAAGGCGGGAGGGCCCCAATGAGCAGTTCTTC. This translates into CASSPLARREGPNEQFF. The variable domain in full, with the rest retrieved from reference TRBV5-4 and TRBJ2-1, is ETGVTQSPTHLIKTRGQQVTLRCSSQSGHNTVSWYQQALGQGPQFIFQYYREEENGRGNFPPRFSGLQFPNYSSELNVNALELDDSALYLCASSPLARREGPNEQFFGPGTRLTVL.

This clonotype turned up a few times. CDR3 sequence reads: CAWSLQGRTEAFF. In DNA, the CDR3 is TGTGCCTGGAGTCTACAGGGGCGAACTGAAGCTTTCTTT. The V and J genes are TRBV30 and TRBJ1-1; TRBD1 agrees at 7 bases. The CDR3 length is 13 residues. Per germline, CDR1 GTSNPN and CDR2 SVGIG (reference sequence). V was pared by 2 bases and J by 5 bases, with 5 bases of the junction left unmatched.

Within the sample, this clonotype is medium-sized. The V and J genes are TRBV29-1 and TRBJ1-4, with 10 bases lining up with TRBD1. J was trimmed by 6 bases and V by 6 bases; bases with no gene match: 10. CDR1 and CDR2 (germline): SQVTM, ANQGSEA. There are 15 residues in the CDR3. CDR3 DNA: TGCAGCGTAACGACAGGGGGCGTAGAGGATGAAAAACTGTTTTTT. Amino acid sequence: CSVTTGGVEDEKLFF.

There are a few counts of this clonotype. The gene calls are TRBV7-9 and TRBJ2-7; D is unresolved. The V gene's germline CDR1 is SEHNR and CDR2 FQNEAQ (reference sequence). CDR3 length: 15 residues. Between the trimmed V and J ends, which lost 1 base and 4 bases, there was a span of 14 bases. This chain's CDR3 is CASSLVSVTKYEQYF. In nucleotides, the CDR3 is TGTGCCAGCAGCTTAGTGTCAGTAACAAAATACGAGCAGTACTTC.

Sample share makes this clonotype medium-sized. The chain recombines TRBV18 with TRBJ1-6, with 8 bases lining up with TRBD1. V shed 1 base, J shed 8 bases, and the junction held 7 bases outside the gene matches. The CDR3 covers 16 residues. CDR1 KGHSH and CDR2 LQKENI come from the germline V gene. The chain's CDR3 is CASSPLGQGPHSPLHF. In nucleotides, the CDR3 is TGTGCCAGCTCACCACTAGGACAGGGACCCCATTCACCCCTCCACTTT.

This clonotype was detected a few times. This chain joins TRBV20-1 and TRBJ1-5; no firm D call. The CDR3 covers 14 residues. Germline CDR1 is DFQATT and CDR2 is SNEGSKA (reference sequence). V shed 3 bases and J shed 3 bases, with 12 bases lying between them. This CDR3 reads CSARFRWNNQPQHF. The CDR3, as DNA: TGCAGTGCTAGGTTTAGATGGAACAATCAGCCCCAGCATTTT.

There are a few counts of this clonotype. This chain joins TRBV11-1 and TRBJ1-1, with 12 bases fitting TRBD1. The trim removed 5 bases at V and 0 bases at J, leaving 7 bases unmatched. The CDR3 covers 17 residues. Per the germline V gene, CDR1 is SGHAT and CDR2 is FQDESV (reference sequence). This chain's CDR3 is CASSPGTGGFMNTEAFF. CDR3 bases: TGTGCCAGCAGCCCCGGGACAGGGGGCTTCATGAACACTGAAGCTTTCTTT.

The gene calls are TRBV12-3 or TRBV12-4 and TRBJ1-5, with 8 bases identical to TRBD1. With V trimmed by 5 bases and J by 3 bases, 9 bases remained unmatched. CDR3 size: 16 residues. For the CDR3, the DNA is TGTGCCAGCAGTGGCGGGGGCAGGGGGCTCAATCAGCCCCAGCATTTT. It specifies CASSGGGRGLNQPQHF.

By sample share, this clonotype is large. The genes are TRBV19 and TRBJ1-1, with a possible D match to TRBD1 (5 bases). The ends were cut back, 3 bases at V and 3 bases at J, with 23 bases in the middle. Germline CDR1 LNHDA, CDR2 SQIVND (reference sequence). The CDR3 runs 18 residues. The CDR3 loop reads CASSMAPGFRQTYTEAFF. DNA for the CDR3: TGTGCCAGTAGTATGGCCCCAGGGTTTAGACAGACCTACACTGAAGCTTTCTTT. The full variable domain, in which reference TRBV19 and TRBJ1-1 provide the parts outside the CDR3, is DGGITQSPKYLFRKEGQNVTLSCEQNLNHDAMYWYRQDPGQGLRLIYYSQIVNDFQKGDIAEGYSVSREKKESFPLTVTSAQKNPTAFYLCASSMAPGFRQTYTEAFFGQGTRLTVV.

This clonotype occurred many times. The chain joins TRBV18 to TRBJ2-3; a weak D match, TRBD1 (6 bases). The ends were cut back, 3 bases at V and 6 bases at J, with 16 bases in the middle. CDR3 length: 15 residues. Per the germline V gene, CDR1 is KGHSH and CDR2 is LQKENI. The DNA for the CDR3 is TGTGCCAGCTCACCGAGTACAGGGAAGAGGGATACGCAGTATTTT. This gives the protein CASSPSTGKRDTQYF. The full variable domain, completed using reference TRBV18 and TRBJ2-3, is NAGVMQNPRHLVRRRGQEARLRCSPMKGHSHVYWYRQLPEEGLKFMVYLQKENIIDESGMPKERFSAEFPKEGPSILRIQQVVRGDSAAYFCASSPSTGKRDTQYFGPGTRLTVL.

Ten or more counts support this clonotype. The rearrangement joins TRBV7-9 to TRBJ1-6; 9 nucleotides align to TRBD1. J gave up 7 bases and V 2 bases, and 15 bases lay outside the gene matches. The CDR3 contains 19 residues. CDR1 is SEHNR, CDR2 FQNEAQ, per germline (reference sequence). The CDR3 DNA is TGTGCCAGCAGCTTATCGGGCACAGGGGGCATCGGTAACAATTCACCCCTCCACTTT. Translating gives CASSLSGTGGIGNNSPLHF.

This clonotype was seen a handful of times. This rearrangement joins TRBV28 to TRBJ1-2; 7 bases align to TRBD1. The length of the CDR3 is 12 residues. V shed 10 bases, J shed 4 bases, and the junction held 6 bases outside the gene matches. The V gene's germline CDR1 is MDHEN and CDR2 SYDVKM. The CDR3 DNA follows: TGTGCCATCCTAGGGACAGCCTATGGCTACACCTTC. Protein product: CAILGTAYGYTF.

This clonotype showed up just a few times. The chain carries TRBV6-5 and TRBJ2-2; either TRBD1 or TRBD2 may supply D (6 bases each). Germline loops: CDR1 MNHEY, CDR2 SVGAGI. With 2 bases removed from V and 2 bases from J, the gap between germline ends came to 18 bases. The CDR3 is 18 amino acids. CDR3 loop: CASSYTSPGALNTGELFF. CDR3 in DNA: TGTGCCAGCAGTTACACGTCCCCGGGGGCCCTTAACACCGGGGAGCTGTTTTTT.

This clonotype is medium-sized in the sample. V is TRBV6-1 and J is TRBJ2-1; TRBD2 aligns across 7 bases. The CDR3 has 13 residues. Trimming cost V 6 bases and J 3 bases; bases outside gene matches: 2. In germline, CDR1 is MNHNS, CDR2 SASEGT. DNA for the CDR3: TGTGCCAGCAGAGGGACTAACTACAATGAGCAGTTCTTC. Translating gives CASRGTNYNEQFF.

A note on this clonotype: At one boundary the junction diverges from the germline segment, which might be a read error. This rearrangement joins TRBV7-3 to TRBJ2-2, with a possible D match to TRBD2 (6 bases). The CDR3 is 13 amino acids. Germline V gene sequence: CDR1 SGHTA, CDR2 FQGTGA. CDR3 sequence: CTSMDWRGGELFF. For the CDR3, the DNA is TGTACCAGCATGGATTGGAGGGGCGGGGAGCTGTTTTTT.

The genes are TRBV5-5 and TRBJ2-7; D perhaps matches TRBD1 (5 bases). V was trimmed by 3 bases and J by 2 bases, leaving 15 bases between them. Germline V CDR1 and CDR2: SGHKS, YYEKEE (reference sequence). This CDR3 contains 15 residues. The CDR3 nucleotides read TGTGCCAGCAGCTCCATAACAGGTCTCCCCTACGAGCAGTACTTC. It specifies CASSSITGLPYEQYF.

By share, this clonotype counts as medium-sized. This sequence joins TRBV18 and TRBJ2-3; 10 positions agree with TRBD2. The CDR3 runs to 17 residues. V dropped 2 bases and J dropped 2; count of bases not matched to a gene: 7. The germline gives CDR1 KGHSH, CDR2 LQKENI. The CDR3: CASSPGLAGVITDTQYF. CDR3 sequence (DNA): TGTGCCAGCTCACCAGGGCTAGCGGGGGTAATCACAGATACGCAGTATTTT.

This clonotype has more than one count but fewer than ten. The rearrangement links TRBV9 to TRBJ2-1; D may be TRBD1 (6 bases). The V end lost 0 bases, the J end lost 3 bases, and 10 bases lay between the germline ends. This CDR3 region has 15 residues. Germline CDR1 SGDLS, CDR2 YYNGEE. The CDR3 reads CASSVATGHYNEQFF. The CDR3, as DNA: TGTGCCAGCAGCGTAGCTACAGGGCACTACAATGAGCAGTTCTTC.

As regards this clonotype: Possible read error: a much larger clone is one base away. The rearrangement links TRBV7-9 to TRBJ2-2; D is unclear. Germline loops: CDR1 SEHNR, CDR2 FQNEAQ (reference sequence). This CDR3 contains 17 residues. The CDR3 protein is CASSLGFRLRNTRELFF. The CDR3 nucleotides are TGTGCCAGCAGCTTAGGCTTCAGGCTCCGGAACACCCGGGAGCTGTTTTTT.

There are a few counts of this clonotype. The chain combines TRBV28 with TRBJ2-3, with TRBD2 matching 10 bases. Unmatched junction bases numbered 13, after V lost 5 bases and J lost 5 bases. This CDR3 comprises 17 residues. Germline V gives CDR1 MDHEN, CDR2 SYDVKM. The CDR3 DNA reads as TGTGCCAGCAGTCTTGCCCAAGCGGGAGGGTGGAAAGATACGCAGTATTTT. It encodes CASSLAQAGGWKDTQYF.

Concerning this clonotype: With a much larger clone just one base away, this may be a read error. The chain is built from TRBV5-4 and TRBJ1-2, with TRBD1 identical over 8 bases. There are 16 residues in the CDR3. Germline V gene sequence: CDR1 SGHNT, CDR2 YYREEE (reference sequence). The trim removed 0 bases at V and 2 bases at J, leaving 6 bases unmatched. The CDR3 bases are TGTGCCAGCAGCTTGGGGACAGGGAATTCCAACTATGGCTACACCTTC. Its protein product is CASSLGTGNSNYGYTF.

The chain joins TRBV5-4 to TRBJ2-2, with D hard to call. Germline CDR1 and CDR2: SGHNT and YYREEE (reference sequence). V lost 2 bases to trimming and J lost 1 base, with 3 bases between them. This CDR3 is built from 13 residues. The CDR3 bases are TGTGCCAGCAGCTTCGGGAACACCGGGGAGCTGTTTTTT. Amino acid sequence: CASSFGNTGELFF.

By share, this clonotype counts as medium-sized. J is TRBJ1-2 and V is TRBV10-3; 10 nucleotides line up with TRBD1. J was trimmed by 13 bases and V by 4 bases; bases with no gene match: 12. The CDR3 runs 14 residues. The germline CDR1 and CDR2 sequences are ENHRY and SYGVKD. As DNA, the CDR3 is TGTGCCATCAGTGTAAAATTGGACAGGGGGAAGGTCACCTTC. This gives the protein CAISVKLDRGKVTF.

Judged by abundance, this clonotype is medium-sized. The chain has TRBV7-2 and TRBJ2-1; D call uncertain. The CDR3 totals 12 residues. CDR1 and CDR2 from the germline V gene are SGHTA and FQGNSA. Trimming left V 4 bases short and J 9 bases short, with 10 bases between. CDR3 coding DNA: TGTGCCAGCAGCTCCGACCTTTCTGAGCAGTTCTTC. This encodes CASSSDLSEQFF.

Many counts were recorded for this clonotype. V gene TRBV10-3 combines with J gene TRBJ1-6; D is unclear. This CDR3 contains 16 residues. Germline assignment: CDR1 ENHRY and CDR2 SYGVKD. V was shortened by 6 bases and J by 0 bases, with 12 bases between the two germline ends. The CDR3 nucleotides read TGTGCCATCAGGGCAGGCGTAAGCTCCTATAATTCACCCCTCCACTTT. It codes for CAIRAGVSSYNSPLHF.

In its sample, this clonotype is medium-sized. J is TRBJ1-2 and V is TRBV29-1, with a weak D call TRBD1 (5 bases). Deletions cut 4 bases from V and 0 bases from J, with 9 bases between. Germline V lookup: CDR1 SQVTM, CDR2 ANQGSEA. The CDR3 has 13 amino acids. DNA of the CDR3: TGCAGCGTTGGGAGGGACGCTAACTATGGCTACACCTTC. Translating it yields CSVGRDANYGYTF.

This rearrangement joins TRBV11-3 to TRBJ2-3, with D perhaps TRBD1 or TRBD2 (5 bases each). The CDR3 has 15 amino acids. The germline CDR1 and CDR2 sequences are SGHNT and YENEEA. With 2 bases removed from V and 4 bases from J, the gap between germline ends came to 13 bases. This CDR3 reads CASSLFAGSPDTQYF. CDR3 sequence (DNA): TGTGCCAGCAGCTTATTCGCAGGGAGCCCAGATACGCAGTATTTT.